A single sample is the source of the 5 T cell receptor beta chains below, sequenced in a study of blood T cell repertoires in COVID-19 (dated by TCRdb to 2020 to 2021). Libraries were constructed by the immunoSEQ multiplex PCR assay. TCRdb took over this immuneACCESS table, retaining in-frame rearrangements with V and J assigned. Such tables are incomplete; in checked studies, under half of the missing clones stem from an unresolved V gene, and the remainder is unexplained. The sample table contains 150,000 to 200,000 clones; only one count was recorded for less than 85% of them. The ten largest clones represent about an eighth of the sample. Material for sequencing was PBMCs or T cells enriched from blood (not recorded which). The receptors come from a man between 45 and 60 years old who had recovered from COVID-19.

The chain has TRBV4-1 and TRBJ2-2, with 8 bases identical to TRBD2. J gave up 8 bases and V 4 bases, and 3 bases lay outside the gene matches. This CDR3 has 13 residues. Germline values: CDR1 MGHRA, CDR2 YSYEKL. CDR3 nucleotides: TGCGCCAGCAGCCCCAGACTAGCGGGGGAGCTGTTTTTT. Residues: CASSPRLAGELFF.

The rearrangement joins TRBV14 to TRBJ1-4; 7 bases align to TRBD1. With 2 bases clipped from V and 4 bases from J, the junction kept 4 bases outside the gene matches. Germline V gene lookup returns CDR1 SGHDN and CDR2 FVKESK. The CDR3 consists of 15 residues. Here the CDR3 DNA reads TGTGCCAGCAGCCAACTCCGGGACAGTAATGAAAAACTGTTTTTT. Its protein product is CASSQLRDSNEKLFF.

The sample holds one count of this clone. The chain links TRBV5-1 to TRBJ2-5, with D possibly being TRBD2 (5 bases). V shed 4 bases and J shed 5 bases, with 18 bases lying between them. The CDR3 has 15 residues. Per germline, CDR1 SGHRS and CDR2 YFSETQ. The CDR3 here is CASSPFSPGKETQYF. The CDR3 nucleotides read TGCGCCAGCAGCCCCTTCTCGCCGGGGAAGGAGACCCAGTACTTC.

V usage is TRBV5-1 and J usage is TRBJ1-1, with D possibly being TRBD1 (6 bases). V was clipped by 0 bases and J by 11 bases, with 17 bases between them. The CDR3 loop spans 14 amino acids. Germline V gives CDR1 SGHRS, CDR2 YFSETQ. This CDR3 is CASSLGGSGARAFF. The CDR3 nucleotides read TGCGCCAGCAGCTTGGGGGGGTCAGGGGCGAGGGCTTTCTTT.

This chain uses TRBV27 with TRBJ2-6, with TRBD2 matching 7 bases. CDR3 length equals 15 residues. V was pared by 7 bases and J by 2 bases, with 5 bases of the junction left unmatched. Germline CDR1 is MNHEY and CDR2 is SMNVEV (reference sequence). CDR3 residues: CASTRGRAGANVLTF. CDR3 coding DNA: TGTGCCAGCACCCGGGGGAGGGCTGGGGCCAACGTCCTGACTTTC.